The next 16 T cell receptor beta chains were all read from a single sample in a study of shared clonotypes between healthy human individuals (dated by TCRdb to between 2020 and 2021). The library relied on the immunoSEQ multiplex PCR assay. Drawn from immuneACCESS, this table holds only the in-frame rearrangements with V and J called that TCRdb kept. Clones are partly lost; checked studies trace under half to an unresolved V gene and leave the rest unexplained. Here the sample has some 660,000 clones; around 78% occur a single time. The ten most abundant clones make up under 2% of the sample. The sample comprised memory CD4+ T cells sorted from blood. The cell subset or site label corresponds to: CD45RA-negative fraction. Source of these receptors: a woman younger than 45 in good health.

This chain connects TRBV2 to TRBJ1-2; 10 positions match TRBD1. CDR3 size: 15 residues. The V and J ends lost 8 bases and 5 bases, in that order; junction bases with no gene match: 11. CDR1 SNHLY and CDR2 FYNNEI come from the germline V gene. The CDR3 DNA reads as TGTGCCAGCCTAAGGGACAGGGGAGATAGGTATGGCTACACCTTC. Protein: CASLRDRGDRYGYTF.

This chain uses TRBV6-1 with TRBJ2-5; D remains ambiguous. This CDR3 has 10 residues. V was shortened by 8 bases and J by 4 bases, with 5 bases between the two germline ends. Germline V lookup: CDR1 MNHNS, CDR2 SASEGT. CDR3 nucleotide sequence: TGTGCCAGCTTAGGAGAGACCCAGTACTTC. This translates into CASLGETQYF.

CDR3 in amino acids: CSVEGQENSDTEAFF. The CDR3 DNA reads as TGCAGCGTTGAGGGGCAGGAGAATTCGGACACTGAAGCTTTCTTT. V and J are TRBV29-1 and TRBJ1-1; weak D call: TRBD1 (5 bases). The CDR3 has 15 residues. V was clipped by 3 bases and J by 3 bases, with 17 bases between them. Germline V gene lookup returns CDR1 SQVTM and CDR2 ANQGSEA.

J is TRBJ2-6 and V is TRBV15; D call uncertain. CDR1 is LNHNV, CDR2 YYDKDF, per germline (reference sequence). The CDR3 loop spans 18 amino acids. With 1 base removed from V and 0 bases from J, the gap between germline ends came to 13 bases. Here the CDR3 DNA reads TGTGCCACCAGCAGAGTAACAGTGATCGACTCTGGGGCCAACGTCCTGACTTTC. Translation: CATSRVTVIDSGANVLTF.

The chain couples TRBV11-3 to TRBJ2-7; TRBD1 or TRBD2 may be the D gene (5 bases each). The germline V and J ends were trimmed by 5 bases and 3 bases, with 17 bases remaining between them. Germline V gives CDR1 SGHNT, CDR2 YENEEA. The CDR3 loop spans 15 amino acids. The CDR3 DNA follows: TGTGCCAGCAGCCTCCCCCCCGGGGACCGCTACGAGCAGTACTTC. Amino acids: CASSLPPGDRYEQYF.

The chain is built from TRBV28 and TRBJ1-5; tentatively, D is TRBD1 (6 bases). V lost 5 bases, J lost 6 bases, and 11 bases lay in between. This CDR3 is 13 amino acids long. The germline gives CDR1 MDHEN, CDR2 SYDVKM. The CDR3 protein is CASSPRGGQPQHF. The CDR3, as DNA: TGTGCCAGCAGTCCAAGGGGGGGTCAGCCCCAGCATTTT.

The chain is built from TRBV5-1 and TRBJ2-1, with 7 bases fitting TRBD1. This CDR3 spans 13 amino acids. Germline CDR1 and CDR2: SGHRS and YFSETQ. The V segment lost 2 bases and the J segment 9 bases; nucleotides outside the gene matches: 5. The CDR3 here is CASSFDRVSEQFF. As DNA, the CDR3 is TGCGCCAGCAGCTTTGACAGGGTATCTGAGCAGTTCTTC.

V is TRBV7-8 and J is TRBJ2-7; TRBD2 agrees at 7 bases. CDR1 is SGHVS and CDR2 is FQNEAQ in the germline V gene. V lost 5 bases and J lost 0; bases outside the gene matches: 7. CDR3 length equals 15 residues. The CDR3 DNA reads as TGTGCCAGCAGCCCACGGGGCGGGAGCTCCTACGAGCAGTACTTC. Translated: CASSPRGGSSYEQYF.

The CDR3 region is CASSPKQTGNEQYF. CDR3 nucleotide sequence: TGTGCCAGCTCACCTAAGCAGACAGGGAACGAGCAGTACTTC. The chain uses TRBV18 and TRBJ2-7; 7 bases fit TRBD1. The CDR3 spans 14 residues. Germline V lookup: CDR1 KGHSH, CDR2 LQKENI. V trimming: 3 bases; J trimming: 5 bases; junction bases outside the gene matches: 7.

The chain recombines TRBV25-1 with TRBJ1-4; possible D gene TRBD1, 6 bases. The CDR3 totals 16 residues. V shed 1 base and J shed 8 bases, with 17 bases lying between them. The germline gives CDR1 MGHDK, CDR2 SYGVNS. DNA of the CDR3: TGTGCCAGCAGTGAATGGGGAGGGGGGCCTGGGGAAAAACTGTTTTTT. Its translation: CASSEWGGGPGEKLFF. Variable domain in full (rest from reference TRBV25-1 and TRBJ1-4): EADIYQTPRYLVIGTGKKITLECSQTMGHDKMYWYQQDPGMELHLIHYSYGVNSTEKGDLSSESTVSRIRTEHFPLTLESARPSHTSQYLCASSEWGGGPGEKLFFGSGTQLSVL.

On this clone itself: The sample holds other DNA sequences that translate to the same CDR3. This sequence joins TRBV7-9 and TRBJ2-3; unclear D gene. Germline CDR1 is SEHNR and CDR2 is FQNEAQ (reference sequence). The V end was cut by 6 bases, the J end by 0 bases, with 7 bases between. The CDR3 has 13 residues. The chain's CDR3 is CASRVGSTDTQYF. CDR3 nucleotides: TGTGCCAGCAGGGTAGGCAGCACAGATACGCAGTATTTT.

This clone was observed a handful of times. V gene TRBV27 combines with J gene TRBJ1-5; D gene unclear. CDR1 MNHEY and CDR2 SMNVEV come from the germline V gene (reference sequence). CDR3 length: 13 amino acids. The V end lost 5 bases, the J end lost 5 bases, and 10 bases lay between the germline ends. The chain's CDR3 is CASSRERDQPQHF. For the CDR3, the DNA is TGTGCCAGCAGTCGGGAAAGGGATCAGCCCCAGCATTTT.

This clone has only a few counts. This sequence joins TRBV5-5 and TRBJ2-4; no definite D call. The CDR3 extends over 14 amino acids. Trimming removed 0 bases from V and 5 bases from J, with 9 bases in between. Germline values: CDR1 SGHKS, CDR2 YYEKEE (reference sequence). CDR3 sequence (DNA): TGTGCCAGCAGCTTGGGATTGAGCCAAAACATTCAGTACTTC. It translates to CASSLGLSQNIQYF. Complete variable domain (other parts from reference TRBV5-5 and TRBJ2-4): DAGVTQSPTHLIKTRGQQVTLRCSPISGHKSVSWYQQVLGQGPQFIFQYYEKEERGRGNFPDRFSARQFPNYSSELNVNALLLGDSALYLCASSLGLSQNIQYFGAGTRLSVL.

V and J are TRBV7-2 and TRBJ2-1, with D perhaps TRBD2 (5 bases). Germline V gives CDR1 SGHTA, CDR2 FQGNSA. With 0 bases removed from V and 6 bases from J, the gap between germline ends came to 12 bases. The CDR3 has 15 amino acids. The CDR3 DNA sequence: TGTGCCAGCAGCTTAGCGCGGTCAGCGGCCAATGAGCAGTTCTTC. Translated, it gives CASSLARSAANEQFF.

This chain uses TRBV5-1 with TRBJ1-4, with 9 nucleotides matching TRBD1. Germline CDR1 reads SGHRS; CDR2 reads YFSETQ. The CDR3 is 15 amino acids. With V trimmed by 4 bases and J by 8 bases, 9 bases remained unmatched. CDR3 sequence: CASSTTTGGVEKLFF. In DNA, the CDR3 is TGCGCCAGCAGCACCACGACAGGGGGGGTGGAAAAACTGTTTTTT. The full variable domain, its missing parts supplied by reference TRBV5-1 and TRBJ1-4, is KAGVTQTPRYLIKTRGQQVTLSCSPISGHRSVSWYQQTPGQGLQFLFEYFSETQRNKGNFPGRFSGRQFSNSRSEMNVSTLELGDSALYLCASSTTTGGVEKLFFGSGTQLSVL.

To note about this clone: Within the sample, other DNA sequences also encode this same CDR3. The chain couples TRBV30 to TRBJ1-1, with no clear D. V lost 0 bases and J lost 1, with 6 bases in between. CDR3 length: 13 amino acids. Germline V CDR1 and CDR2: GTSNPN, SVGIG (reference sequence). CDR3 bases: TGTGCCTGGAGTGTACGGAGGAACACTGAAGCTTTCTTT. It codes for CAWSVRRNTEAFF. The entire variable domain, with the rest obtained from reference TRBV30 and TRBJ1-1, is as follows: SQTIHQWPATLVQPVGSPLSLECTVEGTSNPNLYWYRQAAGRGLQLLFYSVGIGQISSEVPQNLSASRPQDRQFILSSKKLLLSDSGFYLCAWSVRRNTEAFFGQGTRLTVV.